The sequence of this T cell receptor (beta chain) was determined in a study of shared clonotypes between healthy human individuals (dated by TCRdb to 2020 to 2021). About the investigation overall: The cohort comprised a couple of women and a few men aged 18 to 49 years. Per donor, three plates each were used for CD4 naive and CD4 memory, two for CD8 naive, and one for CD8 memory. To estimate repertoire size and how much clonotypes are shared between individuals, the study performed deep sequencing of blood TCR repertoires from a few healthy adults. To increase sequencing depth and limit assay-specific biases, TCR repertoire library preparation and sequencing were carried out by different laboratories using diverse techniques. Each donor's leukapheresis produced roughly between roughly 0.85 and 9.5 billion PBMCs.

A word on this clone: It has no known antigen specificity. No quality values exist for individual bases; no much larger clone is one base distant.

From its cysteine to its phenylalanine, the CDR3 spans 11 amino acids. Only the CDR3 DNA stays, 33 bases, in frame from base 1. The germline V gene provides CDR1 SGHRS and CDR2 YFSETQ. Trimming removed 7 bases from V and 4 bases from J, leaving 3 bases between the germline ends. Beyond this particular receptor, the publication reports: Based on pairwise subsampling, the degree of clonotype sharing among donors was expected to be affected by sequencing depth. Rarefaction of sorted-subset datasets indicated incomplete sequencing despite the large sequencing depth. Roughly 5.2% of naive CD4, around 3.6% of naive CD8, 2.3% of memory CD4, and 0.4% of memory CD8 clonotypes were shared across a few donors. Clonotypes shared by all four sorted-subset donors showed higher generation probabilities than non-shared clonotypes. Sampling was limited to blood, and TCR repertoires in tissue likely differ from TCR repertoires in blood. Estimated clonotype richness was generally larger for naive than for memory subsets. Because the study included a small number of donors, the genetic and exposure-history diversity represented was limited.

TCR CDR3 regions were amplified from genomic DNA by multiplex PCR using the deep immunoSEQ assay. For each cell subset, the extracted genomic DNA was distributed evenly across all wells of several immunoSEQ 96-well plates, and each plate served as one replicate. Each replicate PCR for sorted subsets received around 200 ng genomic DNA, equal to 28,000 or so T cell genomes. Purified libraries were measured with a Qubit 3.0 fluorometer, size-checked on a Bioanalyzer 2100, and measured again with the KAPA Library Quantification kit. A separate single-read 150-cycle Illumina NextSeq 550 flow cell was used to sequence each immunoSEQ 96-well plate. In the source study's methods: The immunoSEQ output contained only junctional sequences without quality scores, so filtering could not match that applied to full-length reads. Sequences were annotated with PyIR, a Python wrapper for IgBLAST v1.9, using IMGT germline references to assign V/J genes and CDR3. Any read was removed if the V/J assignment was weak (E-value above 1e-6), the CDR3 was missing, or the read contained stop codons, out-of-frame junctions, or ambiguous translated residues. V3J clonotypes were defined by identical inferred V gene, J gene, and CDR3 amino acid sequence. Percentage overlap between repertoires was computed as shared unique clonotypes divided by the size of the smaller repertoire. Richness of each repertoire was evaluated using RTK rarefaction, the Chao1 estimator, and Recon v2.1 estimates of unobserved clonotypes. For all TCRbeta clonotypes obtained by the gDNA method from a few donors, generation probabilities were computed with OLGA. TCRdb took this table from immuneACCESS and kept in-frame rearrangements with V and J called. Such tables lack part of the clones; where checked against another copy, unresolved V genes explain under half of the gap, and the rest is unexplained. That table is the source of V, J and clone size, and D and trimming were worked out from the DNA. The table for this sample lists about 2.1 million clones; 85% to 95% of them were counted only once. The ten largest clones capture more than 1.5% of the sample.

For the CD8 naive samples, CD45RO-negative cells were positively selected for CCR7, yielding a CD45RA+CCR7+ population from which TemRA cells were excluded. Donors were healthy HIV-negative adults with no recently reported acute infections or vaccinations. All donors were Caucasian adults living in Nashville, Tennessee, USA. Blood was collected by leukapheresis, and PBMCs were isolated by Ficoll-Histopaque density gradient centrifugation and then cryopreserved in liquid nitrogen vapor phase. Analytical flow cytometry was used to check the purity and quantity of every magnetically sorted T cell population. Each sorted fraction had its genomic DNA isolated and then quantified by UV absorbance on a Nanodrop 2000c.

The sequenced material came from naive CD8+ T cells from PBMCs. Reading the label with the study, this specimen's cell subset or site is: CD45RA+CCR7+. The receptor comes from a man aged 18 to 29 in good health. Some clones in this sample may be carry-over from other donors' samples. The V and J segments used are TRBV5-1 and TRBJ2-6; too little of a D gene remains to name it. CDR3 loop: CASAGANVLTF. The nucleotides read TGCGCCAGCGCCGGGGCCAACGTCCTGACTTTC.